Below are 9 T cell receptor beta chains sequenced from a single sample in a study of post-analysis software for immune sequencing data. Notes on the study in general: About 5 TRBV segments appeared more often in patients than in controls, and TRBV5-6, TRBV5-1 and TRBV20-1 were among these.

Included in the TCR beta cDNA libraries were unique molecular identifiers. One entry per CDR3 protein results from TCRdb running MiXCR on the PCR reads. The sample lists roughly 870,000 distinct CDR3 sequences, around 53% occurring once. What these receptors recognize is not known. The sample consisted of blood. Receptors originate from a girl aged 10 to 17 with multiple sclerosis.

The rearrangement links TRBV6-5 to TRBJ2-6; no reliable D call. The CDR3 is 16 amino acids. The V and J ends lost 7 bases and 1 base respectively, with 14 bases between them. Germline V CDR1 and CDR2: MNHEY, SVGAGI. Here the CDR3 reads CASIDPTRSGANVLTF. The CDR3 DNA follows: TGTGCCAGCATCGACCCTACCCGATCTGGGGCCAACGTCCTGACTTTC.

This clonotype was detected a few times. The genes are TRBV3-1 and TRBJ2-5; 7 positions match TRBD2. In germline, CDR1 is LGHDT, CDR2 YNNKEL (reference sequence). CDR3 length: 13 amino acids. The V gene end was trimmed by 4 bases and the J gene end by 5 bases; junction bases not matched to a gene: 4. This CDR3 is CASSRSSGETQYF. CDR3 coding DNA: TGTGCCAGCAGCCGGAGTAGCGGGGAGACCCAGTACTTC.

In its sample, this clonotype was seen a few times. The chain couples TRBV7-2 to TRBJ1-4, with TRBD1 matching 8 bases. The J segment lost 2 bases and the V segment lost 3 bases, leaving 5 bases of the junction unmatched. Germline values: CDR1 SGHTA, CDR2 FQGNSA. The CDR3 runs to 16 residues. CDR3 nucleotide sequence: TGTGCCAGCAGCTTCAGATCAGGGGGCACTAATGAAAAACTGTTTTTT. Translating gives CASSFRSGGTNEKLFF.

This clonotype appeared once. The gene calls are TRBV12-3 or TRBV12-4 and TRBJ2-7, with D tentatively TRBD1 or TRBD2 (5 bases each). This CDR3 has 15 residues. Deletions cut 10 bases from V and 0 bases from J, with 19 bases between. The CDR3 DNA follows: TGTGCCAACACTGCAACGGGACCCAACTCCTACGAGCAGTACTTC. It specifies CANTATGPNSYEQYF.

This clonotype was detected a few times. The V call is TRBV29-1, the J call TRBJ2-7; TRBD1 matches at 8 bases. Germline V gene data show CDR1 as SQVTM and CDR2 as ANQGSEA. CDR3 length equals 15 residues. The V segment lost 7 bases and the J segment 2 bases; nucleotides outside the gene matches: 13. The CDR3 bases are TGCAGCGCGAGTCGTAGGACAGGGCCCACCTACGAGCAGTACTTC. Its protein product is CSASRRTGPTYEQYF.

The CDR3 spells CASSLNSFPDTQYF. CDR3 nucleotide sequence: TGCGCCAGCAGCTTGAACAGTTTCCCAGATACGCAGTATTTT. This chain links TRBV5-1 with TRBJ2-3; no firm D call. Trimming left V 1 base short and J 4 bases short, with 10 bases between. The CDR3 loop spans 14 amino acids. Germline CDR1 reads SGHRS; CDR2 reads YFSETQ.

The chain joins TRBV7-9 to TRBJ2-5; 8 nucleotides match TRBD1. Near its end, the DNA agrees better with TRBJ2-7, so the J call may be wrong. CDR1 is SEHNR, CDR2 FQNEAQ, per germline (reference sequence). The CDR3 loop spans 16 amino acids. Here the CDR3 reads CASNPGAGTGGHEQYF. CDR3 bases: TGTGCCAGCAACCCCGGTGCCGGGACAGGAGGACACGAGCAGTACTTC.

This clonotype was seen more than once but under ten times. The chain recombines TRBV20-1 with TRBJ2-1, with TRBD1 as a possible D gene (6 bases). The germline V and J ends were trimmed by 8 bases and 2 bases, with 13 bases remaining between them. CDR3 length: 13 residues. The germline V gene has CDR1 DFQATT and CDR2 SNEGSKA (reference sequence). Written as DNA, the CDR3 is TGCAGTCCCACCCGGACAGCCTACAATGAGCAGTTCTTC. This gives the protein CSPTRTAYNEQFF.

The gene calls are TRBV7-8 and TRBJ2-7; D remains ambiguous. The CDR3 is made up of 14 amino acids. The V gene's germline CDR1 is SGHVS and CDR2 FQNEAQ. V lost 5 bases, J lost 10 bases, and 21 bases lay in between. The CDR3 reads CASSPSGRPRSQYF. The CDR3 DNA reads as TGTGCCAGCAGCCCCTCGGGCCGTCCTAGGTCCCAGTACTTC. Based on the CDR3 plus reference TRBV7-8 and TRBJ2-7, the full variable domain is GAGVSQSPRYKVAKRGQDVALRCDPISGHVSLFWYQQALGQGPEFLTYFQNEAQLDKSGLPSDRFFAERPEGSVSTLKIQRTQQEDSAVYLCASSPSGRPRSQYFGPGTRLTVT.